A single sample gave rise to the 15 T cell receptor beta chains below, sequenced in a study of T cell changes during pregnancy in multiple sclerosis. The table came from immunoSEQ multiplex PCR; TCRdb's copy has only in-frame clones and leaves some out. The sample carries around 73,000 clones, almost 95% recorded once. This sample comprised peripheral blood, obtained in the third trimester of pregnancy. The receptors come from a female donor in good health, enrolled as a control in a pregnancy study.

This clone was detected once. The CDR3 DNA reads as TGTGCCTGGAGTGTTCGGGGGGTGATAGGAGCGGCAAGTGGCTACACCTTC. It specifies CAWSVRGVIGAASGYTF. The chain recombines TRBV30 with TRBJ1-2; the D gene is possibly TRBD1 (5 bases). The V and J ends lost 0 bases and 7 bases respectively, with 24 bases between them. The germline V gene has CDR1 GTSNPN and CDR2 SVGIG (reference sequence). CDR3 length: 17 amino acids.

The rearrangement links TRBV7-3 to TRBJ2-7, with 12 bases aligning to TRBD2. The CDR3 is 15 residues long. With V trimmed by 6 bases and J by 2 bases, 5 bases remained unmatched. In germline, CDR1 is SGHTA, CDR2 FQGTGA. CDR3 region: CASSLGLAGPYEQYF. As DNA, the CDR3 is TGTGCCAGCAGTTTGGGACTAGCGGGCCCCTACGAGCAGTACTTC.

This chain uses TRBV7-2 with TRBJ2-7; 10 bases agree with TRBD2. The CDR3 covers 15 residues. Trimming cost V 4 bases and J 6 bases; bases outside gene matches: 9. Germline V gene data show CDR1 as SGHTA and CDR2 as FQGNSA. The CDR3 nucleotides read TGTGCCAGCAGCTCCCAAGCGGGAGGGCCGCGCGAGCAGTACTTC. Translating gives CASSSQAGGPREQYF.

The chain joins TRBV28 to TRBJ2-3, with 15 bases matching TRBD2. Per the germline V gene, CDR1 is MDHEN and CDR2 is SYDVKM. The V and J ends lost 5 bases and 1 base, in that order; junction bases with no gene match: 10. The CDR3 spans 19 residues. The CDR3 region has the DNA TGTGCCAGCAGTCATGGGACTAGCGGGAGGTGGTGGGGCACAGATACGCAGTATTTT. Protein sequence: CASSHGTSGRWWGTDTQYF.

The V gene is TRBV5-1, the J gene TRBJ2-7; 7 nucleotides align to TRBD1. The germline gives CDR1 SGHRS, CDR2 YFSETQ. The V and J ends lost 6 bases and 5 bases, in that order; junction bases with no gene match: 5. The CDR3 runs 12 residues. CDR3 sequence (DNA): TGCGCCAGCAAAGAGGGGGCCGACGAGCAGTACTTC. This sequence encodes CASKEGADEQYF.

CDR3 amino acids: CASSGGLAGGSSSYNEQFF. CDR3 coding DNA: TGTGCCAGCAGCGGAGGACTAGCGGGGGGCTCCAGCTCCTACAATGAGCAGTTCTTC. V usage is TRBV11-1 and J usage is TRBJ2-1, with 14 bases that match TRBD2. V was pared by 5 bases and J by 0 bases, with 9 bases of the junction left unmatched. The CDR3 spans 19 residues. Per germline, CDR1 SGHAT and CDR2 FQDESV (reference sequence).

V gene TRBV14 combines with J gene TRBJ2-5; no reliable D call. The CDR3 runs 11 residues. With 3 bases removed from V and 5 bases from J, the gap between germline ends came to 4 bases. The germline gives CDR1 SGHDN, CDR2 FVKESK. The CDR3: CASSHSETQYF. DNA of the CDR3: TGTGCCAGCAGCCATAGTGAGACCCAGTACTTC.

The V gene is TRBV7-5, the J gene TRBJ1-1; TRBD1, the D gene given by the table, was not confirmed from the DNA. TRBV7-5 is listed as a pseudogene. This CDR3 is built from 13 residues. CDR3 coding DNA: TGTGTCAGAAGCTTAAGGGGTGGGCCCGAGGCTTTCTTT. This sequence encodes CVRSLRGGPEAFF.

The J gene is TRBJ2-7, the V gene TRBV29-1; no clear D. This CDR3 is built from 11 residues. Germline V gene lookup returns CDR1 SQVTM and CDR2 ANQGSEA. V lost 4 bases to trimming and J lost 4 bases, with 8 bases between them. The CDR3: CSVGRLYEQYF. The DNA for the CDR3 is TGCAGCGTTGGGAGACTTTACGAGCAGTACTTC.

J is TRBJ2-1 and V is TRBV6-4; 13 bases are a match to TRBD2. Germline V gives CDR1 MRHNA, CDR2 SNTAGT. There are 15 residues in the CDR3. J lost 6 bases, V lost 3 bases, and 2 bases had no gene match. CDR3 region: CASSEGTSGVNEQFF. The CDR3 DNA is TGTGCCAGCAGTGAAGGGACTAGCGGGGTCAATGAGCAGTTCTTC.

V usage is TRBV2 and J usage is TRBJ1-2; D is perhaps TRBD1 (6 bases). CDR3 length: 14 residues. The V end was cut by 3 bases, the J end by 6 bases, with 14 bases between. Germline V CDR1 and CDR2: SNHLY, FYNNEI. The CDR3 coding sequence is TGTGCCAGCAGTGATAGCTTTTACAGGGATGGCTACACCTTC. It specifies CASSDSFYRDGYTF.

This chain uses TRBV28 with TRBJ1-5, with TRBD1 matching 7 bases. Germline V gene data show CDR1 as MDHEN and CDR2 as SYDVKM. J lost 1 base, V lost 3 bases, and 6 bases had no gene match. This CDR3 spans 16 amino acids. CDR3 region: CASSFGRGPSNQPQHF. CDR3 bases: TGTGCCAGCAGTTTTGGAAGGGGGCCCAGCAATCAGCCCCAGCATTTT.

This sequence joins TRBV15 and TRBJ2-5, with 8 bases aligning to TRBD2. CDR1 is LNHNV and CDR2 is YYDKDF in the germline V gene (reference sequence). This CDR3 region has 15 residues. V was pared by 2 bases and J by 4 bases, with 6 bases of the junction left unmatched. The CDR3 sequence is CATSRPRGGGETQYF. CDR3 DNA: TGTGCCACCAGCAGACCCCGGGGGGGCGGAGAGACCCAGTACTTC.

The genes are TRBV6-6 and TRBJ2-5, with 8 bases that match TRBD1. Germline V gene lookup returns CDR1 MNHNY and CDR2 SVGAGI (reference sequence). The CDR3 loop spans 14 amino acids. V was clipped by 10 bases and J by 4 bases; unmatched bases: 11. CDR3 nucleotide sequence: TGTGCCACCGATGGGACAGGAATGGTAGAGACCCAGTACTTC. This sequence encodes CATDGTGMVETQYF.

Here the CDR3 DNA reads TGTGCCAGCAGCCAAGGTGGCGGGAGTTCCCACGAGCAGTACTTC. Amino acid sequence: CASSQGGGSSHEQYF. The chain joins TRBV4-2 to TRBJ2-7, with 7 bases that match TRBD2. This CDR3 is 15 amino acids long. Germline CDR1 and CDR2: LGHNA and YNFKEQ. With V trimmed by 1 base and J by 5 bases, 8 bases remained unmatched.